Given below is one T cell receptor (beta chain) in context. The table lists this clonotype with a few counts. It has no known antigen specificity. Base-call qualities are not available, and no considerably larger clone is one nucleotide away. The protocol used for the library was PCR. Sequencing relied on an Illumina HiSeq 2500. To normalize quantification of the TCRbeta repertoire, the TCR libraries were built with molecular barcoding that relied on unique molecular identifiers. TCRdb handled the public reads itself, with Q25 trimming in fastp and clone calling in MiXCR, and kept productive beta chains. Here each entry gathers all rows of one CDR3 protein and keeps the most common genes and DNA. A total of about 500,000 distinct CDR3 sequences appear in this sample, approximately 32% of them only once. The top ten constitute less than 2.5% of the sample. This sample was included in a study of T-cell reconstitution after alpha-beta-depleted transplantation in children (dated by TCRdb to the mid-2010s). Turning to the overall study: The study quantitatively tracked T-cell immune reconstitution after TCRalphabeta/CD19-depleted allogeneic hematopoietic cell transplantation in children using TCR repertoire profiling.

Unmatched junction bases come to 7, with V trimmed by 7 bases and J by 0 bases. According to the germline V gene, CDR1 reads SQVTM and CDR2 reads ANQGSEA. The cysteine opens and the phenylalanine closes a CDR3 of 15 amino acids. This entry keeps only the CDR3 DNA: 45 bases, framed from base 1. The origin of this receptor is a human donor who donated a stem cell graft to a child with aplastic anemia. Sequencing used PBMCs from the stem cell graft donor, obtained from the stem cell graft. This chain is built from TRBV29-1 and TRBJ1-3; 9 central nucleotides agree with TRBD1. The CDR3 amino acid sequence is: CSADTGGSSGNTIYF. The DNA sequence is as follows: TGCAGCGCTGATACAGGGGGCAGCTCTGGAAACACCATATATTTT.